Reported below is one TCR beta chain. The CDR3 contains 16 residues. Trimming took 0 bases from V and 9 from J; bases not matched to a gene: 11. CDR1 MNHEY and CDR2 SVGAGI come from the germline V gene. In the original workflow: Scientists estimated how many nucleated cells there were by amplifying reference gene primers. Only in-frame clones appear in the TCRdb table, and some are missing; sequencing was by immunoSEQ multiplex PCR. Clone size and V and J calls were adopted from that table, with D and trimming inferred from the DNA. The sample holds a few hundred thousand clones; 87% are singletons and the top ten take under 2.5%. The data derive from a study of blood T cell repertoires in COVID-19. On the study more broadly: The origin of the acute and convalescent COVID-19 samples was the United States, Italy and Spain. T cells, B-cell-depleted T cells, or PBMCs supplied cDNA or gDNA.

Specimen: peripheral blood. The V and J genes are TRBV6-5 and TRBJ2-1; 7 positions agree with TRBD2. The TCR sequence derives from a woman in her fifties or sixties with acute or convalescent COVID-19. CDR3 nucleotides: TGTGCCAGCAGTTACTCAGCGGTGTGGACTAGGAGTGAGCAGTTCTTC. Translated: CASSYSAVWTRSEQFF.